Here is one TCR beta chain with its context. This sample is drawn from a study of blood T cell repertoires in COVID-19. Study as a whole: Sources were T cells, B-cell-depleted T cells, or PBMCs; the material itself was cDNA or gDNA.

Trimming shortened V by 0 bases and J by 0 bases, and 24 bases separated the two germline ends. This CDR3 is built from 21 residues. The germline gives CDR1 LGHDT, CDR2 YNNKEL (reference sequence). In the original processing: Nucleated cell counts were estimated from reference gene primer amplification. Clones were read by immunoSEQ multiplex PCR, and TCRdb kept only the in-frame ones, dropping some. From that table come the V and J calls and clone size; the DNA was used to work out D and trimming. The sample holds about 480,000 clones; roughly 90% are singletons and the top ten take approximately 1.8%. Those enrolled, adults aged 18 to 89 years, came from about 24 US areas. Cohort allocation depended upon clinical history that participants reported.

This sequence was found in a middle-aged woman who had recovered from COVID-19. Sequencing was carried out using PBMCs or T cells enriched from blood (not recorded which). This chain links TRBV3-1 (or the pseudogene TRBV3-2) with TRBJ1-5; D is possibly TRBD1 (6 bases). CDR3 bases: TGTGCCAGCAGCCAAGATAGTAAGGACAGCTTCAGAGGTTATAGCAATCAGCCCCAGCATTTT. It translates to CASSQDSKDSFRGYSNQPQHF.